This paragraph covers one T cell receptor (beta chain) sequence. Its target antigen remains unknown. No base-level quality is on record; no much larger clone is a single base apart. This sample is part of a study of OX40 agonist ivuxolimab in advanced cancers. With regard to the full study: Ivuxolimab, which targeted the costimulatory receptor OX40 (CD134), was an agonistic, fully human IgG2 monoclonal antibody. Among the 52 dose-escalation patients, around 20 had hepatocellular carcinoma, about 15 melanoma, 9 renal cell carcinoma and 9 head and neck cancer. Intravenous ivuxolimab was administered to patients every 2 weeks at six dose levels: 0.01, 0.1, 0.3, 1.5, 3 and 10 mg/kg. The purpose of peripheral TCRbeta sequencing was to test whether ivuxolimab changed TCR sequence diversity and led to clonal T-cell expansion. Patients were allowed to have had prior anti-PD-1, anti-PD-L1 or anti-CTLA-4 therapy, and 40% to 45% of the dose-escalation patients had been treated with checkpoint inhibitors. Partial responses occurred in three dose-escalation patients: two with cutaneous melanoma and one with hepatocellular carcinoma. The paper covers the monotherapy dose-escalation part of the phase I ivuxolimab trial, which included N of about 56 patients. The dose-escalation cohort was about 83% male with a mean age of roughly 60 years, ranging from roughly 20 to 80. What the work shows at the level of the full study, not this receptor alone: After ivuxolimab, more expanded clones were found on average in CD8+ T cells than in CD4+ T cells. The antigen specificity of the clonally expanded peripheral T cells was not determined. In the 0.1-3.0 mg/kg groups, partial responders had among the lowest normalized peripheral clonal expansion, particularly in CD8+ T cells. Clonal expansion of both CD4+ and CD8+ blood T cells was observed from baseline to week 6 at doses 0.1 to 3.0 mg/kg. Low levels of normalized T-cell clonal expansion were also seen in some patients who did not respond.

From cysteine to phenylalanine, the CDR3 is 18 amino acids long. Of all the DNA, just the CDR3 is kept, 54 bases in frame from base 1. CDR1 and CDR2, looked up from the germline V gene, are SGHRS and YFSETQ. For this chain, trimming is 4 bases at the V end and 2 bases at the J end, and the number of junction bases without a gene match is 10. Genomic DNA was extracted from sorted cells for sequencing of the TCRbeta CDR3 region. The immunoSEQ Assay was used to sequence the TCRbeta CDR3 regions. TCRdb provides this immuneACCESS table in a form limited to in-frame rearrangements. Some clones are lacking; in checked studies, under half of them reflect an unresolved V gene, and why the rest are absent is not known. The sample table lists tens of thousands of clones, around 85% of them with a count of one. The ten largest make up 0.2% to 0.25% of the sample. The trial excluded patients who had a history of autoimmune disease or were on systemic immunosuppression. Peripheral blood for TCR sequencing was drawn from every dose cohort at baseline, at cycle 4 day 1 and at cycle 7 day 1. Samples came from an open-label, multicenter, first-in-human phase I dose-escalation trial of ivuxolimab. Adults with locally advanced or metastatic melanoma, renal cell, hepatocellular, or head and neck squamous cell carcinoma were enrolled in the trial. CD4+ and CD8+ T cells were sorted separately from peripheral blood before TCR sequencing.

The receptor chain draws on TRBV5-1 and TRBJ2-7; 15 middle bases align to TRBD2. The material was CD4+ or CD8+ T cells sorted from blood, obtained in a trial of the OX40 agonist ivuxolimab. The clonotype comes from an adult with an advanced solid tumor such as melanoma, head and neck, liver or kidney cancer. The nucleotide sequence reads TGCGCCAGCAGCCTCTCCGGACTAGCGGGAGGGCAGGCCTACGAGCAGTACTTC. Its protein is CASSLSGLAGGQAYEQYF.